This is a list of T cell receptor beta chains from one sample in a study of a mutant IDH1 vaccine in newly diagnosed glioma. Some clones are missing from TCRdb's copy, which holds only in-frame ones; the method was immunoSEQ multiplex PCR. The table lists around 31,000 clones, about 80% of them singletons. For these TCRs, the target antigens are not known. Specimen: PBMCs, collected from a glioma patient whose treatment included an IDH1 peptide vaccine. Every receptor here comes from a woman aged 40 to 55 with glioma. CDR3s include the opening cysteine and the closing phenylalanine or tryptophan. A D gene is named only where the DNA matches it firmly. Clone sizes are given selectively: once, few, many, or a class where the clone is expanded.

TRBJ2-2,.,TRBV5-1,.,CASSLTGTNTGELFF,TGCGCCAGCAGCTTGACAGGGACGAACACCGGGGAGCTGTTTTTT
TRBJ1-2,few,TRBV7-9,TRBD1,CASSSHPRDRNYGYTF,TGTGCCAGCAGCTCCCACCCCCGGGACAGGAACTATGGCTACACCTTC
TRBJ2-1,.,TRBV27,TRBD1,CASSLSQGEAYNEQFF,TGTGCCAGCAGTTTATCGCAGGGGGAAGCTTACAATGAGCAGTTCTTC
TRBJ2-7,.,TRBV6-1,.,CASSAADGTGEQYF,TGTGCCAGCAGCGCCGCGGACGGGACGGGTGAGCAGTACTTC
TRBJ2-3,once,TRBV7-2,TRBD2,CASSLASGGVPDTQYF,TGTGCCAGCAGTTTGGCTAGCGGGGGGGTCCCAGATACGCAGTATTTT
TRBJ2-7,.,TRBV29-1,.,CSVFTNPGKQGLSYEQYF,TGCAGCGTTTTTACCAACCCCGGAAAACAGGGACTCTCCTACGAGCAGTACTTC
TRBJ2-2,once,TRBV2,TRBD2,CASSEKRGPLLAGELFF,TGTGCCAGCAGTGAAAAGCGGGGGCCCTTACTGGCCGGGGAGCTGTTTTTT
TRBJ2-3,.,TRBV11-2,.,CASSLSDTQYF,TGTGCCAGCAGCTTATCAGATACGCAGTATTTT
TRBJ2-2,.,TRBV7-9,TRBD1,CASSFGTGANTNTGELFF,TGTGCCAGCAGCTTTGGTACAGGGGCCAACACGAACACCGGGGAGCTGTTTTTT
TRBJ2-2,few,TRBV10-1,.,CASSEGTWFTGELFF,TGCGCCAGCAGTGAGGGGACCTGGTTCACCGGGGAGCTGTTTTTT
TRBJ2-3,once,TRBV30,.,CAWSVRTTDTQYF,TGTGCCTGGAGTGTCCGGACCACAGATACGCAGTATTTT
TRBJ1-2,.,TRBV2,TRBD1,CASLRGRPWGYTF,TGTGCCAGCTTGAGGGGGCGGCCTTGGGGCTACACCTTC
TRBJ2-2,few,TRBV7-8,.,CASSLRDFPRGELFF,TGTGCCAGCAGCCTGCGGGACTTCCCGAGGGGGGAGCTGTTTTTT
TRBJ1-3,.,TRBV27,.,CASSLGGFGNTIYF,TGTGCCAGCAGTTTGGGGGGGTTTGGGAACACCATATATTTT
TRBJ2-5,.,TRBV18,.,CASGVGGQETQYF,TGTGCCAGCGGAGTCGGGGGCCAAGAGACCCAGTACTTC